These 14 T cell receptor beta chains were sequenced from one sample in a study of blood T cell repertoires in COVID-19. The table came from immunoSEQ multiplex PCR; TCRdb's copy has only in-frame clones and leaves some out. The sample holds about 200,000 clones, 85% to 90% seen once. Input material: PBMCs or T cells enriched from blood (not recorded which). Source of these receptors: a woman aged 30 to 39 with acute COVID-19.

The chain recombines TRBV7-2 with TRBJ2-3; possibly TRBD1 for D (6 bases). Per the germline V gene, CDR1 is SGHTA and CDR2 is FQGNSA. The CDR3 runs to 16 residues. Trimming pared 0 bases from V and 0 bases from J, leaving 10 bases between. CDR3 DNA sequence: TGTGCCAGCAGCTTAGCGGGGGCCGGGAGCACAGATACGCAGTATTTT. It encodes CASSLAGAGSTDTQYF.

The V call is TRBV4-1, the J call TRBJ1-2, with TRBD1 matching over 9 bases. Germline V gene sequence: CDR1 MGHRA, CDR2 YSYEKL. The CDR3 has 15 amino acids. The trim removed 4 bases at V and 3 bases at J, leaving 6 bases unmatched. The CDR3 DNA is TGCGCCAGCAGCCCCCAAGGGACAGGGCACTATGGCTACACCTTC. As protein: CASSPQGTGHYGYTF.

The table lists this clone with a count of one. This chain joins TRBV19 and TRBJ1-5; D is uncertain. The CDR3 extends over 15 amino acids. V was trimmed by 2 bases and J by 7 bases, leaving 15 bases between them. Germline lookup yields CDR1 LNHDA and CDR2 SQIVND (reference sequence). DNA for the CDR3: TGTGCCAGTAGTATACCGTATTCGGCCAGGCAGCCCCAGCATTTT. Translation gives CASSIPYSARQPQHF.

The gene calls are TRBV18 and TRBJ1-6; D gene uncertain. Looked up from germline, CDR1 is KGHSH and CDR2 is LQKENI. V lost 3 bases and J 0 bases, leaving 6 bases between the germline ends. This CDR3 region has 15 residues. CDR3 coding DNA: TGTGCCAGCTCACCTGGGAGCTCCTATAATTCACCCCTCCACTTT. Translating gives CASSPGSSYNSPLHF.

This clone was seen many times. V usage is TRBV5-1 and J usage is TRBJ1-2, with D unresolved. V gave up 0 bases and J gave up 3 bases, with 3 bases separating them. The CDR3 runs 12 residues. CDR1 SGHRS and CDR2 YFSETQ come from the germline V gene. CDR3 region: CASSLGDYGYTF. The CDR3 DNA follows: TGCGCCAGCAGCTTGGGCGACTATGGCTACACCTTC.

In DNA, the CDR3 is TGTGCCAGCAGTTATATAGGACAGGGCCTCCAAGAGACCCAGTACTTC. Translation: CASSYIGQGLQETQYF. The chain has TRBV28 and TRBJ2-5, with 8 bases matching TRBD1. V lost 4 bases and J lost 1; bases outside the gene matches: 8. The CDR3 is 16 residues long. Germline V gives CDR1 MDHEN, CDR2 SYDVKM. The full variable domain, rest sourced from reference TRBV28 and TRBJ2-5, is DVKVTQSSRYLVKRTGEKVFLECVQDMDHENMFWYRQDPGLGLRLIYFSYDVKMKEKGDIPEGYSVSREKKERFSLILESASTNQTSMYLCASSYIGQGLQETQYFGPGTRLLVL.

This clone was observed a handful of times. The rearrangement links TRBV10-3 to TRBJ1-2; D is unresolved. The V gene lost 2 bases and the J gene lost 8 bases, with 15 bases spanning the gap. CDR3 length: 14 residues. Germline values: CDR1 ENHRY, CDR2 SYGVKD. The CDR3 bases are TGTGCCATCAGTGAGATCCGGGAGGGAGAGGGCTACACCTTC. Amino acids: CAISEIREGEGYTF.

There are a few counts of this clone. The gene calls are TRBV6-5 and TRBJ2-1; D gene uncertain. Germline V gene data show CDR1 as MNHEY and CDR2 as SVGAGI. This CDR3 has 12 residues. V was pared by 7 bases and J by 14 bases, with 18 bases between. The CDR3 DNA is TGTGCCAGCACCAAACTGGGCATGTCCGAGTTCTTC. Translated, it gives CASTKLGMSEFF.

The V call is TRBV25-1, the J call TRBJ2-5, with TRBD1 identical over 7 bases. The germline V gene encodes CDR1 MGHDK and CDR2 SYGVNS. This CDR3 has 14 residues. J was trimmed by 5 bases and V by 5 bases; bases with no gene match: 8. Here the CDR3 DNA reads TGTGCCAGCAGTCAAGACAGGGCGAGCGAGACCCAGTACTTC. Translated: CASSQDRASETQYF.

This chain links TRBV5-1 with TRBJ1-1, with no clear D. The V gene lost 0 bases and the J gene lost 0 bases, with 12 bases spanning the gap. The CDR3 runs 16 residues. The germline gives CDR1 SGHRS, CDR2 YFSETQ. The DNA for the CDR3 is TGCGCCAGCAGCTTGGACTCAGGCCTTCTGAACACTGAAGCTTTCTTT. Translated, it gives CASSLDSGLLNTEAFF.

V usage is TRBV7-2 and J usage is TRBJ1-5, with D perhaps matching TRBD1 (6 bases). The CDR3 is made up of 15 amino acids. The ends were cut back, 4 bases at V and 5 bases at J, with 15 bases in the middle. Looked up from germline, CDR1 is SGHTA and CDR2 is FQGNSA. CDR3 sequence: CASSSTTGNYQPQHF. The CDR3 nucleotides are TGTGCCAGCAGCTCAACGACAGGAAACTATCAGCCCCAGCATTTT.

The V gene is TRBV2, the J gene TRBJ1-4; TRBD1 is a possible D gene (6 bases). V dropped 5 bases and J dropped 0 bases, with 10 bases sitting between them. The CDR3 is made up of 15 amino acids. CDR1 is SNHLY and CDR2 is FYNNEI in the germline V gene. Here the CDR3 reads CASSRTAPTNEKLFF. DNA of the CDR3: TGTGCCAGCAGTAGGACAGCCCCAACTAATGAAAAACTGTTTTTT.

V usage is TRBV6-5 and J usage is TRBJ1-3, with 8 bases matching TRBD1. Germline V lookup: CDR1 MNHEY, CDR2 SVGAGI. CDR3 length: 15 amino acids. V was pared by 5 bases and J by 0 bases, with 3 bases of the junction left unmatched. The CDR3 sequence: CASSLDRGSGNTIYF. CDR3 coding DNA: TGTGCCAGCAGTCTCGACAGGGGCTCTGGAAACACCATATATTTT.

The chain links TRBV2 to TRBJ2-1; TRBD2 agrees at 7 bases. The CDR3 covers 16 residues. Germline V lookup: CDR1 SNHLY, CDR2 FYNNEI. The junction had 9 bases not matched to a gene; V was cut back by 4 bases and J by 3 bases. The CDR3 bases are TGTGCCAGCAGTGGGTCGGAAGCGGGGAGCTACAATGAGCAGTTCTTC. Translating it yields CASSGSEAGSYNEQFF.